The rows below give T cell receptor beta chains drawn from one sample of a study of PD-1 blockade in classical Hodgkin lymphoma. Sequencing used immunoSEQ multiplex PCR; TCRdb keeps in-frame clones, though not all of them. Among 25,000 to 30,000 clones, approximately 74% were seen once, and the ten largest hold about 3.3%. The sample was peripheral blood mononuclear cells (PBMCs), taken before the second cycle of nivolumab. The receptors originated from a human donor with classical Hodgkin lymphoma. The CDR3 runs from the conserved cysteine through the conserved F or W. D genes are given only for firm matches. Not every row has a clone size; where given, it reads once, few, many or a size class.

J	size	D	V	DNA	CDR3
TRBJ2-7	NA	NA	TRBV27	TGTGCCAGCGCCCCGGACAGTTACTACGAGCAGTACTTC	CASAPDSYYEQYF
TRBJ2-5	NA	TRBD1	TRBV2	TGTGCCAGCAGGCAGGACAGGGAGGAGCCCCAGTACTTC	CASRQDREEPQYF
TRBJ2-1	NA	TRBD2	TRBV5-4	TGTGCCAGCAGCTTGCTGTGGTCTAGCGGGGAAATACACCATGAGCAGTTCTTC	CASSLLWSSGEIHHEQFF
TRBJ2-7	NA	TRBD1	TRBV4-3	TGCGCCAGCAGCCAAGAAGGGGGCCAGGACAGGGGCGCTGCGCAGTACTTC	CASSQEGGQDRGAAQYF
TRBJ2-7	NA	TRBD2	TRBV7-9	TGTGCCAGCAGCCCCTCTTCTAGCGGAGGGAGTTCGGAGTACTTC	CASSPSSSGGSSEYF
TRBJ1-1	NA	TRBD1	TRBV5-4	TGCGCCAGCAGCCAGGATTCTCTTCAGGGACAGGGGAAAGCTTTCTTT	CASSQDSLQGQGKAFF
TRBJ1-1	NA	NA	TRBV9	TGTGCCAGCAGCGTGACAGGGAACACTGAAGCTTTCTTT	CASSVTGNTEAFF
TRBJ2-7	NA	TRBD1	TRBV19	TGTGCCAGTAGTACCCGACAGGGGTGGAGCGACGAGCAGTACTTC	CASSTRQGWSDEQYF
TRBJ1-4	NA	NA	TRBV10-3	TGTGCCATCAGTGATTCCTCCGAGGGTGAAAAACTGTTTTTT	CAISDSSEGEKLFF
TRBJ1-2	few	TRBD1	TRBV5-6	TGTGCCAGCAGCCCAGGTACAGGGGGCGCCGGAGGCTACACCTTC	CASSPGTGGAGGYTF
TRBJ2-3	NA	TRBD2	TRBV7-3	TGTGCCAGCAGCGCCGGTGCGGGGGGGTACACAGATACGCAGTATTTT	CASSAGAGGYTDTQYF
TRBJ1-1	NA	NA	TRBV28	TGTGCCAGCAGTTATATAATGGTTCGAGCGGGAACGAACACTGAAGCTTTCTTT	CASSYIMVRAGTNTEAFF
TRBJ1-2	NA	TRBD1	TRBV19	TGTGCCAGTAGTACAGGGGGCGATGGCTACACCTTC	CASSTGGDGYTF
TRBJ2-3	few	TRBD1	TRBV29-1	TGCAGCGTTGAAACAGGGGGTACGCAGTATTTT	CSVETGGTQYF
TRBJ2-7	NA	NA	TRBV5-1	TGCGCCAGCAGCTTGATTAGTGGGGTTCTCGACGAGCAGTACTTC	CASSLISGVLDEQYF
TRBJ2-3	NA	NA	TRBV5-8	TGTGCCAGCAGCTTGCCGGGGGCAGGCACAGATACGCAGTATTTT	CASSLPGAGTDTQYF
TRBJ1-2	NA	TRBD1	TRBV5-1	TGCGCCAGCAGCTTGGTGGGACCCACAGGGGGCAGCAACTATGGCTACACCTTC	CASSLVGPTGGSNYGYTF
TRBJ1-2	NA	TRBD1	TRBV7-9	TGTGCCAGCAGCCCGGACAGGGTAGGCTATGGCTACACCTTC	CASSPDRVGYGYTF
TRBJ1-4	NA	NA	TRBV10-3	TGTGCCATCAGTCCTACTCCCACTAATGAAAAACTGTTTTTT	CAISPTPTNEKLFF
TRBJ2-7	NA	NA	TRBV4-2	TGTGCCAGCCGGGAAACGGGCTCCTACGAGCAGTACTTC	CASRETGSYEQYF
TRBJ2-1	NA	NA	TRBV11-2	TGTGCCAGCAGCTTAGAGCCACCTAACAATGAGCAGTTCTTC	CASSLEPPNNEQFF
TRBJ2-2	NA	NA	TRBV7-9	TGTGCCAGCAGCTTAGGACACGGGGAGCTGTTTTTT	CASSLGHGELFF
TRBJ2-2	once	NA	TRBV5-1	TGCGCCAGCAGCTGGATAGGGCCATCGAACACCGGGGAGCTGTTTTTT	CASSWIGPSNTGELFF
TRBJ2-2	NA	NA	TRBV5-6	TGTGCCAGCAGCTTGGGCCAAACCGGGGAGCTGTTTTTT	CASSLGQTGELFF
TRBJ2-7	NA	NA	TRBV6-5	TGTGCCAGCAGTTACGGTGGGGAGCAGTACTTC	CASSYGGEQYF
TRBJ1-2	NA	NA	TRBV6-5	TGTGCCAGCAACCCCAGAGGGGGGGCAAATGGCTACACCTTC	CASNPRGGANGYTF
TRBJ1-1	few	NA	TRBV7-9	TGTGCCAGCAGCTCATCATCTGGGGACACTGAAGCTTTCTTT	CASSSSSGDTEAFF
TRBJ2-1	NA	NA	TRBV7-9	TGTGCCAGCAGCTCGACAACAGTACCCTACAATGAGCAGTTCTTC	CASSSTTVPYNEQFF
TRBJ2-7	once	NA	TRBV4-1	TGCGCCAGCAGCCAAGGCAGGGGCGAGCAGTACTTC	CASSQGRGEQYF
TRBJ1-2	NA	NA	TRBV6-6	TGTGCCAGCAGTTACTCGGGGGGAATTGCCAATGGCTACACCTTC	CASSYSGGIANGYTF
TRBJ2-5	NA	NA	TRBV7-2	TGTGCCAGCAGCCTACGGGTGCAAGAGACCCAGTACTTC	CASSLRVQETQYF
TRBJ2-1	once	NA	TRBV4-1	TGCGCCAGCAGCCAAGTGGATATGGGGTTTCGGAGCAATGAGCAGTTCTTC	CASSQVDMGFRSNEQFF
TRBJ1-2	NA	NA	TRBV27	TGTGCCAGCAGTTTAAAGGCAGGGATTAACTATGGCTACACCTTC	CASSLKAGINYGYTF
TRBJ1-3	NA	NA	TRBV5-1	TGCGCCAGCAGCTTATGGACACTCTCTGGAAACACCATATATTTT	CASSLWTLSGNTIYF
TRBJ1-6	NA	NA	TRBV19	TGTGCCAGTAGACCCGGCGGGGGATCGCCCCTCCACTTT	CASRPGGGSPLHF
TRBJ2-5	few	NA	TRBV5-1	TGCGCCAGCAGTCAAGAGTCGGCGGAGTCGGGGGAGACCCAGTACTTC	CASSQESAESGETQYF
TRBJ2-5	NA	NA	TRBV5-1	TGCGCCAGCAGTTTAGGGGACCAAGAGACCCAGTACTTC	CASSLGDQETQYF
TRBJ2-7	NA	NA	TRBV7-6	TGTGCCAGCAGCTTACAGACCATGGGGTACGAGCAGTACTTC	CASSLQTMGYEQYF
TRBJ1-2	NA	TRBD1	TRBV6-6	TGTGCCAGCAGTTTGACAGGGTCTAACTATGGCTACACCTTC	CASSLTGSNYGYTF
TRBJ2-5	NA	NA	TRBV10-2	TGCGCCAGCCAGGGGCCCCTAGCCCCAGAGACCCAGTACTTC	CASQGPLAPETQYF
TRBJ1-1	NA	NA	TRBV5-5	TGTGCCAGCAGCCCAGGAACAGGGTACACTGAAGCTTTCTTT	CASSPGTGYTEAFF
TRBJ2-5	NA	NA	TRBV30	TGTGCCGGGAACAGGGACCAAGAGACCCAGTACTTC	CAGNRDQETQYF
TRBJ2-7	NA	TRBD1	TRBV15	TGTGCCACCAGCAAGGGGACAGGAGTCTACGAGCAGTACTTC	CATSKGTGVYEQYF
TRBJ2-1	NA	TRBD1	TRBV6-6	TGTGCCAGCAGTTCGACGCGACAGGGAGCCTACAATGAGCAGTTCTTC	CASSSTRQGAYNEQFF
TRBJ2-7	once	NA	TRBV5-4	TGTGCCAGCAGCTTGCTTGGGGACTCCTACGAGCAGTACTTC	CASSLLGDSYEQYF
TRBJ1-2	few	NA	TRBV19	TGTGCCAGTATGGTATGGGGCCTGGGTGGCTACACCTTC	CASMVWGLGGYTF
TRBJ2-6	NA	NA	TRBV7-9	TGTGCCAGCAGCAAGGCTGGGGCCAACGTCCTGACTTTC	CASSKAGANVLTF
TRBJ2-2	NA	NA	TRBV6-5	TGTGCCAGCAGGCCGTGGCAGGGTACCACCGGGGAGCTGTTTTTT	CASRPWQGTTGELFF
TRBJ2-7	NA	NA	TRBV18	TGTGCCAGCTCAACGGGGCAGAACGCCTACGAGCAGTACTTC	CASSTGQNAYEQYF
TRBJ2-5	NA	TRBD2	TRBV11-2	TGTGCCAGCAGCTTAGAATCGCAGGTAGTCCCGGGGGGATACCAAGAGACCCAGTACTTC	CASSLESQVVPGGYQETQYF
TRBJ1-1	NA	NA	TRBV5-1	TGCGCCAGCAGCTTATTAGGAGGGGAAGCTTTCTTT	CASSLLGGEAFF
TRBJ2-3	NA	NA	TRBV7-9	TGTGCCAGCAGCTTAGTTATGAGGACAGATACGCAGTATTTT	CASSLVMRTDTQYF
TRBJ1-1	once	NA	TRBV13	TGTGCCAGCAGCGGGGAGAGACAGAACACTGAAGCTTTCTTT	CASSGERQNTEAFF